Each of the 3 T cell receptor beta chains below was sequenced from the same sample in a study of long-term antiretroviral therapy in people with HIV. Investigators performed immunoSEQ version v3.0 at survey level. Assay: immunoSEQ multiplex PCR; the TCRdb copy retains only in-frame clones and omits some. The sample records around 16,000 clones, about 94% being singletons. Source: unsorted PBMCs, taken roughly 6.8 years after starting antiretroviral therapy. Receptors were obtained from a woman in her fifties or sixties with HIV.

This rearrangement joins TRBV2 to TRBJ2-1, with D uncertain. Trimming removed 4 bases from V and 6 bases from J, with 7 bases in between. The germline gives CDR1 SNHLY, CDR2 FYNNEI. The CDR3 length is 12 residues. CDR3 sequence: CASSVPPNEQFF. Written as DNA, the CDR3 is TGTGCCAGCAGTGTTCCCCCCAATGAGCAGTTCTTC.

The chain employs TRBV27 and TRBJ2-1, with TRBD2 identical over 9 bases. The trim removed 10 bases at V and 9 bases at J, leaving 19 bases unmatched. The CDR3 sequence is 16 residues long. Germline CDR1 is MNHEY and CDR2 is SMNVEV (reference sequence). In DNA form, the CDR3 reads TGTGCCACGAGGAGCGAAAGACTAGCGGCAAGAGGTGAGCAGTTCTTC. It is translated as CATRSERLAARGEQFF.

This clone came up once. J is TRBJ1-2 and V is TRBV19, with a possible D match to TRBD1 (6 bases). The CDR3 sequence is 15 residues long. CDR1 and CDR2 from the germline V gene are LNHDA and SQIVND (reference sequence). V was shortened by 8 bases and J by 0 bases, with 16 bases between the two germline ends. The CDR3 sequence: CASWGTLDANYGYTF. DNA of the CDR3: TGTGCCAGTTGGGGGACATTAGATGCTAACTATGGCTACACCTTC.